Below are 20 T cell receptor beta chains sequenced from a single sample in a study of T cells after yellow fever vaccination. TCRdb reprocessed the 5' RACE reads with MiXCR, giving one entry per CDR3 protein. The table records about 200,000 distinct CDR3 sequences, less than 3.5% of them present only once. The sample consisted of CD4+ T cells sorted from PBMCs, taken 10 days after the yellow fever booster vaccination. The receptors come from a man younger than 30 who received the YFV17D yellow fever vaccine.

This clonotype was detected many times. The chain recombines TRBV5-1 with TRBJ2-1, with 8 positions matching TRBD2. CDR3 length equals 15 residues. V dropped 3 bases and J dropped 4; count of bases not matched to a gene: 6. Germline V gives CDR1 SGHRS, CDR2 YFSETQ. The CDR3 nucleotides are TGCGCCAGCAGCTGGGGAGTAGCGGGGTACAATGAGCAGTTCTTC. Translated: CASSWGVAGYNEQFF. Combining the CDR3 with reference TRBV5-1 and TRBJ2-1 gives the whole variable domain KAGVTQTPRYLIKTRGQQVTLSCSPISGHRSVSWYQQTPGQGLQFLFEYFSETQRNKGNFPGRFSGRQFSNSRSEMNVSTLELGDSALYLCASSWGVAGYNEQFFGPGTRLTVL.

In its sample, this clonotype was seen many times. The chain carries TRBV3-1 and TRBJ2-7; D gene uncertain. This CDR3 contains 13 residues. Germline V gene data show CDR1 as LGHDT and CDR2 as YNNKEL (reference sequence). The germline V and J ends were trimmed by 3 bases and 1 base, with 7 bases remaining between them. The CDR3 region is CASSQSASYEQYV. Here the CDR3 DNA reads TGTGCCAGCAGCCAGTCGGCTTCCTACGAGCAGTACGTC.

This chain uses TRBV27 with TRBJ1-2; TRBD1 is a possible D gene (5 bases). V was shortened by 7 bases and J by 4 bases, with 16 bases between the two germline ends. The germline CDR1 and CDR2 sequences are MNHEY and SMNVEV (reference sequence). CDR3 length equals 14 residues. CDR3 sequence: CASTRVGDGYGYTF. The CDR3 DNA is TGTGCCAGCACCCGGGTCGGGGACGGCTATGGCTACACCTTC.

This clonotype was recorded many times. This chain connects TRBV12-3 or TRBV12-4 to TRBJ1-5; 8 bases fit TRBD1. The CDR3 extends over 16 amino acids. After removal of 6 bases from V and 4 bases from J, the junction contained 11 bases not matched to a gene. The CDR3 here is CASSPYRTGLNQPQHF. The CDR3 DNA is TGTGCCAGCAGCCCATACCGGACAGGGCTAAATCAGCCCCAGCATTTT.

This clonotype has just a few counts. The chain combines TRBV6-2 or TRBV6-3 with TRBJ2-7; 9 nucleotides line up with TRBD1. The CDR3 sequence is 17 residues long. CDR1 is MNHEY, CDR2 SVGEGT, per germline. Losses at the gene ends were 0 bases for V and 2 bases for J; bases not matched to a gene: 8. CDR3 sequence reads: CASSYSSRTGVPYEQYV. The CDR3 nucleotides are TGTGCCAGCAGTTACTCGTCTCGGACAGGGGTACCCTACGAGCAGTACGTC.

This clonotype has only a few counts. The V call is TRBV20-1, the J call TRBJ1-6, with TRBD1 matching 7 bases. The CDR3 sequence is 13 residues long. V gave up 0 bases and J gave up 10 bases; unmatched junction bases: 3. Germline V gene lookup returns CDR1 DFQATT and CDR2 SNEGSKA (reference sequence). CDR3 amino acids: CSARDRGDSPLHF. DNA of the CDR3: TGCAGTGCTAGAGACAGGGGGGACTCACCCCTCCACTTT.

This clonotype occurred many times. The chain is built from TRBV7-2 and TRBJ1-1; 7 bases are shared with TRBD1. In germline, CDR1 is SGHTA, CDR2 FQGNSA. Trimming took 7 bases from V and 2 from J; bases not matched to a gene: 7. This CDR3 contains 14 residues. The CDR3 reads CASTIRGYNTEAFF. The CDR3 nucleotides are TGTGCCAGCACCATCAGGGGGTACAACACTGAAGCTTTCTTT.

This clonotype came up a few times. The chain couples TRBV20-1 to TRBJ1-5; D unresolved. CDR3 length: 14 amino acids. With 5 bases removed from V and 3 bases from J, the gap between germline ends came to 14 bases. Per germline, CDR1 DFQATT and CDR2 SNEGSKA (reference sequence). For the CDR3, the DNA is TGCAGTGCTGTCGGACCCTTGGCCAATCAGCCCCAGCATTTT. This codes for CSAVGPLANQPQHF.

This clonotype was seen many times. J is TRBJ1-6 and V is TRBV7-2; D might be TRBD1 (6 bases). The CDR3 sequence is 15 residues long. Trimming removed 1 base at V and 10 bases at J, with 14 bases between. Germline V lookup: CDR1 SGHTA, CDR2 FQGNSA. CDR3 nucleotide sequence: TGTGCCAGCAGCTTAGTACAGACAGGTCGATCACCCCTCCACTTT. Translating it yields CASSLVQTGRSPLHF. The variable domain in full, completed from reference TRBV7-2 and TRBJ1-6, reads GAGVSQSPSNKVTEKGKDVELRCDPISGHTALYWYRQSLGQGLEFLIYFQGNSAPDKSGLPSDRFSAERTGGSVSTLTIQRTQQEDSAVYLCASSLVQTGRSPLHFGNGTRLTVT.

The chain couples TRBV5-4 to TRBJ1-1, with D possibly matching TRBD1 (5 bases). The CDR3 contains 16 residues. Germline V CDR1 and CDR2: SGHNT, YYREEE (reference sequence). With 4 bases removed from V and 4 bases from J, the gap between germline ends came to 20 bases. CDR3 nucleotide sequence: TGTGCCAGCAGCATGGGGACCGGCCGCCGGGGCACTGAAGCTTTCTTT. It codes for CASSMGTGRRGTEAFF.

V gene TRBV28 combines with J gene TRBJ2-5, with 8 positions matching TRBD1. The CDR3 runs 15 residues. V dropped 2 bases and J dropped 3; count of bases not matched to a gene: 5. The germline gives CDR1 MDHEN, CDR2 SYDVKM. CDR3 DNA sequence: TGTGCCAGCAGTTTACAGGGGGCATTAAAAGAGACCCAGTACTTC. The encoded protein is CASSLQGALKETQYF.

This clonotype was detected ten times or more. The genes are TRBV5-6 and TRBJ1-2; possible D gene TRBD1, 6 bases. The ends were cut back, 0 bases at V and 10 bases at J, with 13 bases in the middle. There are 13 residues in the CDR3. The germline V gene has CDR1 SGHDT and CDR2 YYEEEE. This CDR3 is CASSLDRAHLYTF. The CDR3 DNA reads TGTGCCAGCAGCTTGGACAGGGCCCACCTCTACACCTTC.

This clonotype has ten or more counts. The chain joins TRBV10-3 to TRBJ2-7, with 7 bases fitting TRBD1. The V gene's germline CDR1 is ENHRY and CDR2 SYGVKD. J lost 2 bases, V lost 11 bases, and 12 bases had no gene match. The CDR3 covers 14 residues. CDR3 nucleotides: TGTGCCTCATTAGGGAGACAGGGAGCCTACGAGCAGTACTTC. Amino acids: CASLGRQGAYEQYF.

This clonotype was seen at least ten times. This rearrangement joins TRBV7-2 to TRBJ1-1; the match to TRBD1 covers 8 bases. The J segment lost 5 bases and the V segment lost 2 bases, leaving 4 bases of the junction unmatched. This CDR3 is 14 amino acids long. Germline CDR1 is SGHTA and CDR2 is FQGNSA. The chain's CDR3 is CASSLRTGPTEAFF. Written as DNA, the CDR3 is TGTGCCAGCAGCTTAAGGACAGGGCCGACTGAAGCTTTCTTT.

This clonotype was seen only a few times. CDR3 loop: CASSWEGLRASPLHF. CDR3 nucleotides: TGCGCCAGCAGCTGGGAGGGGCTACGGGCCTCACCCCTCCACTTT. The J gene is TRBJ1-6, the V gene TRBV5-1, with D perhaps matching TRBD1 (5 bases). The CDR3 is 15 amino acids. Germline V gene data show CDR1 as SGHRS and CDR2 as YFSETQ. V lost 3 bases and J 10 bases, leaving 17 bases between the germline ends.

This clonotype was observed many times. The rearrangement joins TRBV2 to TRBJ1-5; D unresolved. This CDR3 is 14 amino acids long. V lost 4 bases, J lost 5 bases, and 12 bases lay in between. Germline values: CDR1 SNHLY, CDR2 FYNNEI. The CDR3, as DNA: TGTGCCAGCAGTGGCCTAGAAAAGGATCAGCCCCAGCATTTT. This codes for CASSGLEKDQPQHF.

This clonotype was counted only a few times. This chain uses TRBV25-1 with TRBJ1-1; D gene uncertain. The CDR3 covers 13 residues. V was shortened by 6 bases and J by 0 bases, with 8 bases between the two germline ends. Germline values: CDR1 MGHDK, CDR2 SYGVNS. CDR3 in DNA: TGTGCCAGCAGATGGACCGTGAACACTGAAGCTTTCTTT. This translates into CASRWTVNTEAFF.

The chain recombines TRBV29-1 with TRBJ2-3; D call uncertain. The germline CDR1 and CDR2 sequences are SQVTM and ANQGSEA. V was cut by 7 bases and J by 0 bases, with 14 bases left in between. CDR3 size: 14 residues. For the CDR3, the DNA is TGCAGCGAAGGAGACCACACTAGCACAGATACGCAGTATTTT. Protein: CSEGDHTSTDTQYF.

V and J are TRBV11-2 and TRBJ2-1; 7 bases are a match to TRBD1. The CDR3 length is 16 residues. Germline V gene sequence: CDR1 SGHAT, CDR2 FQNNGV. V shed 5 bases, J shed 2 bases, and the junction held 9 bases outside the gene matches. The CDR3 DNA reads as TGTGCCAGCAGCCTGCTACAGGGGAGCACCTACAATGAGCAGTTCTTC. Amino acid sequence: CASSLLQGSTYNEQFF.

This clonotype was found many times. The V call is TRBV6-5, the J call TRBJ1-4; a possible D gene is TRBD1 (5 bases). Germline values: CDR1 MNHEY, CDR2 SVGAGI. This CDR3 contains 15 residues. V lost 4 bases to trimming and J lost 6 bases, with 15 bases between them. The CDR3 region has the DNA TGTGCCAGCAGTTTTACAGGCGGAAGCGATGAAAAACTGTTTTTT. It encodes CASSFTGGSDEKLFF.